This passage covers 7 T cell receptor beta chains from one sample sequenced in a study of blood T cell repertoires in COVID-19. Libraries were prepared by immunoSEQ multiplex PCR; TCRdb keeps only in-frame clonotypes and omits some of them. The table has 230,000 or so clones, 84% seen once. The specimen sequenced was peripheral blood. Every receptor here comes from a woman aged 40 to 50 who had recovered from COVID-19.

The rearrangement joins TRBV7-2 to TRBJ1-1; 7 bases line up with TRBD1. CDR1 SGHTA and CDR2 FQGNSA come from the germline V gene. This CDR3 is built from 16 residues. Trimming took 2 bases from V and 1 from J; bases not matched to a gene: 7. CDR3 sequence: CASSLIGGGGNTEAFF. As DNA, the CDR3 is TGTGCCAGCAGCTTAATAGGGGGCGGAGGGAACACTGAAGCTTTCTTT.

The chain has TRBV10-3 and TRBJ2-5; D gene unclear. CDR1 and CDR2 (germline): ENHRY, SYGVKD. V was clipped by 2 bases and J by 5 bases, with 9 bases between them. The CDR3 contains 13 residues. CDR3 region: CAISETVRETQYF. In DNA form, the CDR3 reads TGTGCCATCAGTGAGACAGTAAGGGAGACCCAGTACTTC.

The J gene is TRBJ2-3, the V gene TRBV7-9; a possible D gene is TRBD2 (6 bases). Germline CDR1 and CDR2: SEHNR and FQNEAQ (reference sequence). The CDR3 runs 14 residues. Trimming left V 5 bases short and J 6 bases short, with 15 bases between. The CDR3 sequence is CASSDGLQLDTQYF. DNA for the CDR3: TGTGCCAGCAGCGACGGACTACAACTGGATACGCAGTATTTT.

This clone has only a few counts. The gene calls are TRBV10-2 and TRBJ1-3; weak D call: TRBD1 (5 bases). The CDR3 consists of 14 residues. The V end was cut by 4 bases, the J end by 1 base, with 8 bases between. Per the germline V gene, CDR1 is WSHSY and CDR2 is SAAADI. This CDR3 reads CASSGRGSGNTIYF. The CDR3, as DNA: TGCGCCAGCAGTGGGAGGGGTTCTGGAAACACCATATATTTT.

The chain is built from TRBV5-1 and TRBJ2-5; 7 nucleotides align to TRBD2. The CDR3 runs 16 residues. The germline V gene encodes CDR1 SGHRS and CDR2 YFSETQ. Trimming cost V 0 bases and J 2 bases; bases outside gene matches: 7. CDR3 DNA sequence: TGCGCCAGCAGCTTGGGTGTGGACGGGGGGCAAGAGACCCAGTACTTC. Its translation: CASSLGVDGGQETQYF.

This sequence joins TRBV28 and TRBJ1-2, with 8 bases that match TRBD1. The germline CDR1 and CDR2 sequences are MDHEN and SYDVKM. Trimming cost V 7 bases and J 7 bases; bases outside gene matches: 8. This CDR3 comprises 13 residues. The CDR3 here is CASIGGRGLGYTF. CDR3 in DNA: TGTGCCAGCATTGGGGGCAGGGGGCTTGGCTACACCTTC.

This rearrangement joins TRBV11-2 to TRBJ2-1; 11 nucleotides align to TRBD2. V shed 2 bases and J 7 bases; nucleotides not matched to a gene: 4. CDR1 and CDR2 (germline): SGHAT, FQNNGV. This CDR3 comprises 15 residues. CDR3 sequence (DNA): TGTGCCAGCAGCTTAAGACTAGCGGGGTATAATGAGCAGTTCTTC. Translation: CASSLRLAGYNEQFF.